One and the same sample provided the 22 T cell receptor beta chains below, sequenced in a study of shared clonotypes between healthy human individuals. Libraries were prepared by immunoSEQ multiplex PCR; TCRdb keeps only in-frame clonotypes and omits some of them. The sample includes roughly 2.1 million clones, around 93% of them seen just once. CD45RO negativity and positive selection for CCR7 defined naive CD8 cells, a population that excluded terminally differentiated effector memory CD45RA+ cells. Sequencing input: naive CD8+ T cells from PBMCs. These receptors were collected from a man between 18 and 29 years old in good health. Some clones in this sample may be carry-over from other donors' samples.

The V call is TRBV28, the J call TRBJ2-1; D possibly corresponds to TRBD2 (6 bases). The V end was cut by 1 base, the J end by 8 bases, with 18 bases between. The germline gives CDR1 MDHEN, CDR2 SYDVKM. This CDR3 comprises 16 residues. The CDR3 loop reads CASSLLEGRERDEQFF. CDR3 nucleotides: TGTGCCAGCAGTTTATTGGAGGGGCGGGAACGGGATGAGCAGTTCTTC.

The gene calls are TRBV9 and TRBJ2-5; D remains ambiguous. Germline V gene data show CDR1 as SGDLS and CDR2 as YYNGEE. The CDR3 is 15 residues long. Trimming took off 4 bases at V and 5 bases at J, with 18 bases between the two ends. The CDR3 is CASSPRQRRSETQYF. CDR3 bases: TGTGCCAGCAGCCCCCGGCAGAGGCGTTCCGAGACCCAGTACTTC.

The chain is built from TRBV7-9 and TRBJ2-5, with 11 positions matching TRBD1. The V and J ends lost 3 bases and 0 bases, in that order; junction bases with no gene match: 6. This CDR3 region has 17 residues. Germline V lookup: CDR1 SEHNR, CDR2 FQNEAQ (reference sequence). The CDR3, as DNA: TGTGCCAGCAGCTTGCCGCGGGACAGGGGGTACCAAGAGACCCAGTACTTC. This encodes CASSLPRDRGYQETQYF. Full variable domain (remainder filled in from reference TRBV7-9 and TRBJ2-5): DTGVSQNPRHKITKRGQNVTFRCDPISEHNRLYWYRQTLGQGPEFLTYFQNEAQLEKSRLLSDRFSAERPKGSFSTLEIQRTEQGDSAMYLCASSLPRDRGYQETQYFGPGTRLLVL.

The gene calls are TRBV4-3 and TRBJ2-1; possibly TRBD2 for D (6 bases). The CDR3 has 15 amino acids. V lost 5 bases, J lost 0 bases, and 11 bases lay in between. From germline, CDR1 is LGHNA and CDR2 YSLEER. DNA for the CDR3: TGCGCCAGCAGCTTCCCTAGCGCCTCCTACAATGAGCAGTTCTTC. It is translated as CASSFPSASYNEQFF.

The rearrangement links TRBV30 to TRBJ2-3; D perhaps matches TRBD1 (6 bases). The CDR3 loop spans 13 amino acids. V was cut by 4 bases and J by 2 bases, with 10 bases left in between. Germline V gives CDR1 GTSNPN, CDR2 SVGIG (reference sequence). CDR3 protein: CAWIMGATDTQYF. The CDR3, as DNA: TGTGCCTGGATAATGGGGGCCACAGATACGCAGTATTTT.

V gene TRBV7-2 combines with J gene TRBJ2-7; 10 nucleotides line up with TRBD1. The CDR3 is made up of 14 amino acids. Trimming took 5 bases from V and 3 from J; bases not matched to a gene: 4. Germline CDR1 reads SGHTA; CDR2 reads FQGNSA. The CDR3, as DNA: TGTGCCAGCAGCCTACGGGACAGGGGCTACGAGCAGTACTTC. Its translation: CASSLRDRGYEQYF.

V is TRBV5-4 and J is TRBJ1-2, with D perhaps TRBD1 (6 bases). This CDR3 contains 13 residues. The germline V and J ends were trimmed by 7 bases and 2 bases, with 12 bases remaining between them. CDR1 is SGHNT, CDR2 YYREEE, per germline (reference sequence). In DNA form, the CDR3 reads TGTGCCAGCTACGGGGGCGTGAACTATGGCTACACCTTC. It codes for CASYGGVNYGYTF.

A note on this clone: The same CDR3 is also encoded by other DNA sequences in this sample. This chain joins TRBV9 and TRBJ2-5; 11 bases match TRBD2. J was trimmed by 5 bases and V by 2 bases; bases with no gene match: 5. CDR3 length equals 15 residues. Germline V lookup: CDR1 SGDLS, CDR2 YYNGEE. The CDR3 loop is CASSVSGRAGETQYF. Written as DNA, the CDR3 is TGTGCCAGCAGCGTTAGCGGGAGGGCCGGGGAGACCCAGTACTTC.

The chain couples TRBV6-5 to TRBJ2-2; 8 bases agree with TRBD2. V was clipped by 7 bases and J by 7 bases; unmatched bases: 11. The germline V gene encodes CDR1 MNHEY and CDR2 SVGAGI. The CDR3 contains 15 residues. For the CDR3, the DNA is TGTGCCAGCAAAATAGCGGGGACCCCGGGCGGGGAGCTGTTTTTT. Its translation is CASKIAGTPGGELFF.

The chain combines TRBV28 with TRBJ1-2; D unclear. The germline V gene encodes CDR1 MDHEN and CDR2 SYDVKM. This CDR3 is 11 amino acids long. V lost 3 bases to trimming and J lost 9 bases, with 8 bases between them. The CDR3 DNA reads as TGTGCCAGCAGTTTCTGGGGTAGCTACACCTTC. Translating gives CASSFWGSYTF.

J is TRBJ2-7 and V is TRBV5-1; TRBD1 aligns across 8 bases. Trimming cost V 2 bases and J 2 bases; bases outside gene matches: 6. The CDR3 spans 15 residues. In germline, CDR1 is SGHRS, CDR2 YFSETQ. The CDR3 here is CASSFFEQGAYEQYF. The CDR3 nucleotides read TGCGCCAGCAGCTTCTTCGAACAGGGGGCCTACGAGCAGTACTTC.

The chain couples TRBV5-1 to TRBJ2-3, with D hard to call. CDR3 size: 17 residues. Germline assignment: CDR1 SGHRS and CDR2 YFSETQ. Trimming pared 4 bases from V and 2 bases from J, leaving 20 bases between. The CDR3 loop reads CASSPPSRSRDTDTQYF. The CDR3 DNA sequence: TGCGCCAGCAGCCCGCCGAGTCGGTCGCGCGACACAGATACGCAGTATTTT.

Regarding this clone: Other DNA sequences from this sample encode an identical CDR3 as well. This sequence joins TRBV9 and TRBJ2-1; TRBD2 aligns across 11 bases. The germline V gene encodes CDR1 SGDLS and CDR2 YYNGEE. The trim removed 2 bases at V and 3 bases at J, leaving 1 base unmatched. The CDR3 has 15 residues. CDR3 protein: CASSVSGRVYNEQFF. DNA for the CDR3: TGTGCCAGCAGCGTTAGCGGGAGGGTCTACAATGAGCAGTTCTTC.

The sample holds one count of this clone. J is TRBJ1-1 and V is TRBV4-3, with D unclear. The CDR3 totals 13 residues. Per the germline V gene, CDR1 is LGHNA and CDR2 is YSLEER. The V and J ends lost 9 bases and 1 base respectively, with 12 bases between them. This CDR3 is CASQLQRNTEAFF. CDR3 in DNA: TGCGCCAGTCAGTTACAGAGGAACACTGAAGCTTTCTTT.

The chain uses TRBV27 and TRBJ2-3; 9 positions match TRBD1. The CDR3 spans 15 residues. Germline loops: CDR1 MNHEY, CDR2 SMNVEV (reference sequence). Trimming took 5 bases from V and 4 from J; bases not matched to a gene: 7. CDR3 sequence: CASSPTGGSADTQYF. CDR3 DNA: TGTGCCAGCAGTCCGACAGGGGGGTCGGCAGATACGCAGTATTTT.

The chain couples TRBV4-1 to TRBJ2-7; no reliable D call. V lost 4 bases and J lost 0, with 13 bases in between. The CDR3 extends over 15 amino acids. CDR1 MGHRA and CDR2 YSYEKL come from the germline V gene. CDR3 DNA: TGCGCCAGCAGCCCCGACAACTTTGACTCCTACGAGCAGTACTTC. Protein product: CASSPDNFDSYEQYF.

The CDR3 loop reads CASSFERGYQPQHF. The DNA for the CDR3 is TGTGCCAGCAGTTTTGAAAGGGGTTATCAGCCCCAGCATTTT. The gene calls are TRBV28 and TRBJ1-5, with D perhaps TRBD1 (5 bases). Germline lookup yields CDR1 MDHEN and CDR2 SYDVKM. CDR3 length: 14 amino acids. Trimming removed 3 bases at V and 5 bases at J, with 11 bases between.

The rearrangement joins TRBV29-1 to TRBJ2-1; D is undetermined. V was clipped by 3 bases and J by 6 bases, with 9 bases between them. The germline V gene encodes CDR1 SQVTM and CDR2 ANQGSEA. The CDR3 is made up of 12 amino acids. CDR3 coding DNA: TGCAGCGTTGAGGGCCGGGTCAATGAGCAGTTCTTC. This sequence encodes CSVEGRVNEQFF.

J is TRBJ1-6 and V is TRBV28; a weak D match, TRBD1 (5 bases). The V gene's germline CDR1 is MDHEN and CDR2 SYDVKM. This CDR3 is built from 13 residues. Between the trimmed V and J ends, which lost 3 bases and 9 bases, there was a span of 9 bases. The CDR3 DNA follows: TGTGCCAGCAGTTTTGGGGGGTTTTCACCCCTCCACTTT. This translates into CASSFGGFSPLHF. Combining the CDR3 with reference TRBV28 and TRBJ1-6 gives the whole variable domain DVKVTQSSRYLVKRTGEKVFLECVQDMDHENMFWYRQDPGLGLRLIYFSYDVKMKEKGDIPEGYSVSREKKERFSLILESASTNQTSMYLCASSFGGFSPLHFGNGTRLTVT.

This clone was picked up one time. This chain uses TRBV2 with TRBJ2-7; 8 bases align to TRBD2. The V segment lost 10 bases and the J segment 0 bases; nucleotides outside the gene matches: 11. From germline, CDR1 is SNHLY and CDR2 FYNNEI. CDR3 length: 15 amino acids. CDR3 residues: CATGASGPSSYEQYF. Written as DNA, the CDR3 is TGTGCCACGGGGGCTAGCGGGCCGAGCTCCTACGAGCAGTACTTC. The full variable domain, completed using reference TRBV2 and TRBJ2-7, is EPEVTQTPSHQVTQMGQEVILRCVPISNHLYFYWYRQILGQKVEFLVSFYNNEISEKSEIFDDQFSVERPDGSNFTLKIRSTKLEDSAMYFCATGASGPSSYEQYFGPGTRLTVT.

This chain joins TRBV28 and TRBJ1-1; 9 bases map to TRBD1. Unmatched junction bases numbered 8, after V lost 6 bases and J lost 0 bases. This CDR3 region has 16 residues. Germline V lookup: CDR1 MDHEN, CDR2 SYDVKM. The CDR3 DNA is TGTGCCAGCAGACTCCCTGGACAGGGGTTGAACACTGAAGCTTTCTTT. As protein: CASRLPGQGLNTEAFF.

This rearrangement joins TRBV28 to TRBJ1-5, with D uncertain. Germline V gene sequence: CDR1 MDHEN, CDR2 SYDVKM. V lost 6 bases to trimming and J lost 9 bases, with 12 bases between them. This CDR3 has 12 residues. CDR3 DNA sequence: TGTGCCAGCAGGACCGACGGAGGGCCCCAGCATTTT. Translated, it gives CASRTDGGPQHF. Using reference TRBV28 and TRBJ1-5 for the parts outside the CDR3, the full variable domain is DVKVTQSSRYLVKRTGEKVFLECVQDMDHENMFWYRQDPGLGLRLIYFSYDVKMKEKGDIPEGYSVSREKKERFSLILESASTNQTSMYLCASRTDGGPQHFGDGTRLSIL.